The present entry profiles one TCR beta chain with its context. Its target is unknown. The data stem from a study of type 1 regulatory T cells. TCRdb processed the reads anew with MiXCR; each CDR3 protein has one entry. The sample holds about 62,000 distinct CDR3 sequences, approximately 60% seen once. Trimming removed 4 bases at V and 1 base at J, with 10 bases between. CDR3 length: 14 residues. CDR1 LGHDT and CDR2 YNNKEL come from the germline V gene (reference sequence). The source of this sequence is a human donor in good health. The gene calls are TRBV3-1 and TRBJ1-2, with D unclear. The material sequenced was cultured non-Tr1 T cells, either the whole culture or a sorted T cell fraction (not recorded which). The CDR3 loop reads CASSLGSFNYGYTF. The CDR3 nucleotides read TGTGCCAGCAGCCTGGGCAGTTTTAACTATGGCTACACCTTC.